Presented here are 25 T cell receptor beta chains from one specimen sequenced in a study of blood T cell repertoires in COVID-19. The protocol was immunoSEQ multiplex PCR, while the TCRdb copy is restricted to in-frame clones and leaves out a portion. The sample shows fewer than 120,000 clones, over 60% of them seen only once. The sequenced sample consisted of peripheral blood. These receptor sequences come from an elderly woman with active or convalescent COVID-19.

The chain has TRBV9 and TRBJ2-1; D is uncertain. Trimming removed 0 bases from V and 6 bases from J, with 10 bases in between. This CDR3 is 14 amino acids long. Per the germline V gene, CDR1 is SGDLS and CDR2 is YYNGEE. CDR3 DNA: TGTGCCAGCAGCGTAGGGGCCACCTTCAATGAGCAGTTCTTC. Translating it yields CASSVGATFNEQFF.

V gene TRBV20-1 combines with J gene TRBJ2-3, with D maybe TRBD2 (6 bases). V gave up 3 bases and J gave up 2 bases, with 12 bases separating them. In germline, CDR1 is DFQATT, CDR2 SNEGSKA (reference sequence). There are 14 residues in the CDR3. The CDR3 reads CSASSRENTDTQYF. The CDR3 DNA follows: TGCAGTGCTAGTTCTCGGGAGAACACAGATACGCAGTATTTT.

V usage is TRBV5-1 and J usage is TRBJ2-5, with a weak D call TRBD1 (6 bases). Germline V gives CDR1 SGHRS, CDR2 YFSETQ. The length of the CDR3 is 14 residues. Trimming removed 4 bases at V and 1 base at J, with 11 bases between. The CDR3 sequence is CASSLQGSQETQYF. The CDR3 DNA follows: TGCGCCAGCAGCCTGCAGGGGTCCCAAGAGACCCAGTACTTC.

V usage is TRBV14 and J usage is TRBJ2-7, with 8 bases lining up with TRBD1. The CDR3 is made up of 15 amino acids. V lost 5 bases to trimming and J lost 3 bases; unmatched junction nucleotides: 9. Germline CDR1 reads SGHDN; CDR2 reads FVKESK. The CDR3 spells CASSRRTGILYEQYF. DNA for the CDR3: TGTGCCAGCAGCAGACGGACAGGGATTCTCTACGAGCAGTACTTC. The variable domain in full, completed from reference TRBV14 and TRBJ2-7, reads EAGVTQFPSHSVIEKGQTVTLRCDPISGHDNLYWYRRVMGKEIKFLLHFVKESKQDESGMPNNRFLAERTGGTYSTLKVQPAELEDSGVYFCASSRRTGILYEQYFGPGTRLTVT.

V is TRBV5-1 and J is TRBJ2-3; D not resolved. The germline gives CDR1 SGHRS, CDR2 YFSETQ. V shed 0 bases and J shed 4 bases, with 9 bases lying between them. The CDR3 totals 14 residues. CDR3 sequence reads: CASSLEIAPDTQYF. In DNA form, the CDR3 reads TGCGCCAGCAGCTTGGAAATAGCTCCAGATACGCAGTATTTT.

The table lists this clone with a count of one. A junction boundary mismatches the germline segment, possibly from a read error. The V call is TRBV2, the J call TRBJ2-1; 10 nucleotides align to TRBD1. The CDR3 is 14 amino acids. The germline gives CDR1 SNHLY, CDR2 FYNNEI. CDR3 in DNA: TGTGCCAGCAGTGAAATCGAGGGGTCGGGACAGGGGATCTTC. Protein sequence: CASSEIEGSGQGIF.

This clone has only one observation. The chain is built from TRBV6-5 and TRBJ2-7; TRBD1 matches 12 bases. V dropped 4 bases and J dropped 5; count of bases not matched to a gene: 9. The CDR3 has 16 residues. Germline V gene lookup returns CDR1 MNHEY and CDR2 SVGAGI. The CDR3 coding sequence is TGTGCCAGCAGTTGGATCGGGACAGGGGGCCGTCACGAGCAGTACTTC. This codes for CASSWIGTGGRHEQYF.

V gene TRBV7-9 combines with J gene TRBJ1-4; D gene unclear. Trimming stripped 1 base from V and 4 bases from J, with 10 bases between. The germline V gene encodes CDR1 SEHNR and CDR2 FQNEAQ (reference sequence). The CDR3 runs to 15 residues. As DNA, the CDR3 is TGTGCCAGCAGCTTAGAAGCAGGCGTTAATGAAAAACTGTTTTTT. As protein: CASSLEAGVNEKLFF.

This sequence joins TRBV12-3 or TRBV12-4 and TRBJ1-5; D ambiguous. CDR3 length equals 13 residues. V lost 0 bases to trimming and J lost 6 bases, with 6 bases between them. The CDR3 reads CASSLARGQPQHF. For the CDR3, the DNA is TGTGCCAGCAGTTTAGCGCGGGGTCAGCCCCAGCATTTT.

This chain connects TRBV27 to TRBJ1-1, with 10 nucleotides matching TRBD1. Germline V lookup: CDR1 MNHEY, CDR2 SMNVEV (reference sequence). Trimming at V came to 0 bases and at J to 5 bases, leaving 6 bases not matched to a gene. The CDR3 contains 16 residues. The CDR3 region is CASSLSGGDRGTEAFF. In DNA, the CDR3 is TGTGCCAGCAGTTTATCGGGAGGGGACAGGGGAACTGAAGCTTTCTTT.

The CDR3 loop reads CASSLGDPNSPLHF. The DNA of the CDR3 is TGTGCCAGCTCACTGGGCGATCCGAATTCACCCCTCCACTTT. This sequence joins TRBV18 and TRBJ1-6, with unresolved D. Germline V gives CDR1 KGHSH, CDR2 LQKENI. V shed 4 bases and J shed 7 bases, with 11 bases lying between them. The CDR3 runs to 14 residues.

This chain uses TRBV11-2 with TRBJ2-1, with 8 positions matching TRBD1. V dropped 5 bases and J dropped 6; count of bases not matched to a gene: 12. Germline V gene lookup returns CDR1 SGHAT and CDR2 FQNNGV. The length of the CDR3 is 16 residues. CDR3 amino acids: CASSQTRGPGGNEQFF. For the CDR3, the DNA is TGTGCCAGCAGCCAAACCAGGGGGCCCGGTGGCAATGAGCAGTTCTTC.

In nucleotides, the CDR3 is TGTGCCAGCAGTTTAACAGCGGAACTCACTGAAGCTTTCTTT. It specifies CASSLTAELTEAFF. J is TRBJ1-1 and V is TRBV28; D gene unclear. Trimming left V 2 bases short and J 4 bases short, with 11 bases between. CDR3 length equals 14 residues. The V gene's germline CDR1 is MDHEN and CDR2 SYDVKM.

The CDR3 is CASSVDGASGRLSETQYF. As DNA, the CDR3 is TGTGCCAGCAGCGTAGATGGGGCTAGCGGGAGACTGTCGGAGACCCAGTACTTC. J is TRBJ2-5 and V is TRBV9; 10 bases are shared with TRBD2. Unmatched junction bases numbered 13, after V lost 0 bases and J lost 5 bases. This CDR3 region has 18 residues. CDR1 SGDLS and CDR2 YYNGEE come from the germline V gene.

The V gene is TRBV5-4, the J gene TRBJ1-4; weak D call: TRBD1 (5 bases). This CDR3 contains 14 residues. V shed 4 bases and J shed 0 bases, with 7 bases lying between them. Germline CDR1 reads SGHNT; CDR2 reads YYREEE (reference sequence). Here the CDR3 DNA reads TGTGCCAGCAGCCAAGGGGCAACTAATGAAAAACTGTTTTTT. As protein: CASSQGATNEKLFF.

This clone came up a few times. The chain combines TRBV5-4 with TRBJ1-2, with 7 bases lining up with TRBD1. The CDR3 runs to 13 residues. The germline gives CDR1 SGHNT, CDR2 YYREEE (reference sequence). Trimming at V came to 5 bases and at J to 7 bases, leaving 8 bases not matched to a gene. The CDR3 nucleotides read TGTGCCAGCAGTTTGCAGGGGGTAGCTGGCTACACCTTC. Its translation is CASSLQGVAGYTF. Variable domain in full (rest from reference TRBV5-4 and TRBJ1-2): ETGVTQSPTHLIKTRGQQVTLRCSSQSGHNTVSWYQQALGQGPQFIFQYYREEENGRGNFPPRFSGLQFPNYSSELNVNALELDDSALYLCASSLQGVAGYTFGSGTRLTVV.

The rearrangement joins TRBV2 to TRBJ1-1; 7 bases line up with TRBD1. The germline CDR1 and CDR2 sequences are SNHLY and FYNNEI. V trimming: 8 bases; J trimming: 4 bases; junction bases outside the gene matches: 10. There are 14 residues in the CDR3. CDR3 DNA: TGTGCCAGCTGCGCCGGGACAGCGGGCACTGAAGCTTTCTTT. It is translated as CASCAGTAGTEAFF.

This clone was seen just once. V usage is TRBV3-1 (or the pseudogene TRBV3-2) and J usage is TRBJ1-2; 7 bases line up with TRBD1. The V segment lost 3 bases and the J segment 3 bases; nucleotides outside the gene matches: 7. This CDR3 region has 15 residues. CDR1 LGHDT and CDR2 YNNKEL come from the germline V gene (reference sequence). CDR3 coding DNA: TGTGCCAGCAGCCAGAGGGGGCGCGTAGACTATGGCTACACCTTC. Its translation is CASSQRGRVDYGYTF.

V gene TRBV7-6 combines with J gene TRBJ2-3, with D perhaps matching TRBD2 (5 bases). There are 14 residues in the CDR3. V lost 6 bases and J lost 0, with 10 bases in between. Looked up from germline, CDR1 is SGHVS and CDR2 is FNYEAQ. The CDR3 spells CASRNSGSTDTQYF. CDR3 DNA sequence: TGTGCCAGCAGGAACAGCGGCAGCACAGATACGCAGTATTTT.

The chain uses TRBV4-3 and TRBJ2-7; tentative D call: TRBD2 (5 bases). Germline CDR1 reads LGHNA; CDR2 reads YSLEER. There are 15 residues in the CDR3. Trimming cost V 1 base and J 2 bases, with 12 bases left between them. The CDR3 here is CASSQVLLGPYEQYF. The CDR3 nucleotides are TGCGCCAGCAGCCAAGTCTTACTAGGTCCCTACGAGCAGTACTTC.

The rearrangement joins TRBV9 to TRBJ1-6; D not resolved. Germline CDR1 and CDR2: SGDLS and YYNGEE. The V end lost 0 bases, the J end lost 3 bases, and 25 bases lay between the germline ends. This CDR3 contains 21 residues. This CDR3 reads CASSVGRQVSSPCIYNSPLHF. CDR3 nucleotides: TGTGCCAGCAGCGTAGGAAGGCAGGTCTCCAGCCCCTGTATCTATAATTCACCCCTCCACTTT.

The rearrangement joins TRBV7-3 to TRBJ2-5, with 7 bases fitting TRBD2. Germline V gene data show CDR1 as SGHTA and CDR2 as FQGTGA. J lost 5 bases, V lost 0 bases, and 9 bases had no gene match. The CDR3 length is 16 residues. CDR3 protein: CASSLTSRAGWETQYF. CDR3 sequence (DNA): TGTGCCAGCAGCTTAACCTCTAGAGCGGGATGGGAGACCCAGTACTTC.

The chain links TRBV2 to TRBJ2-1; 10 bases are shared with TRBD2. The CDR3 consists of 15 residues. Unmatched junction bases numbered 10, after V lost 6 bases and J lost 8 bases. CDR1 and CDR2 from the germline V gene are SNHLY and FYNNEI. Written as DNA, the CDR3 is TGTGCCAGCAGCCGGGTAGGGACTAGCGTCGATGAGCAGTTCTTC. The encoded protein is CASSRVGTSVDEQFF.

The gene calls are TRBV5-4 and TRBJ2-1, with D possibly TRBD2 on 5 matching bases. V was pared by 0 bases and J by 9 bases, with 13 bases between. The germline gives CDR1 SGHNT, CDR2 YYREEE (reference sequence). The CDR3 totals 14 residues. CDR3 DNA: TGTGCCAGCAGCTTGGTTGGGGAGATCGGTGAGCAGTTCTTC. Amino acid sequence: CASSLVGEIGEQFF.

The chain joins TRBV28 to TRBJ2-5; the D gene is possibly TRBD2 (6 bases). Trimming stripped 3 bases from V and 2 bases from J, with 7 bases between. This CDR3 spans 13 amino acids. CDR1 is MDHEN, CDR2 SYDVKM, per germline. The CDR3 region has the DNA TGTGCCAGCAGTTTTCTAGCGCAAGAGACCCAGTACTTC. Translating it yields CASSFLAQETQYF.